A selection of T cell receptor beta chains follows, all from one sample in a study of blood T cell repertoires in COVID-19. Using immunoSEQ multiplex PCR, the repertoire was profiled, and TCRdb retains in-frame clones only, with some absent. The repertoire consists of some 80,000 clones, with roughly three quarters occurring once and the leading ten covering about a third. The sequenced sample consisted of peripheral blood. The receptors originated from a man aged 55 to 70 with COVID-19, enrolled during active disease. Both conserved end residues are part of each CDR3. The D gene is left open where the match is weak. Size values are once, few and many counts, or a class for expanded clones, and some rows have none.

d_call j_call clone_size v_call cdr3_nt cdr3_aa
TRBD2 TRBJ2-7 . TRBV27 TGTGCCAGCAGTTTATTAGCGGGAGGCTTTTACGAGCAGTACTTC CASSLLAGGFYEQYF
. TRBJ2-3 . TRBV5-8 TGTGCCAGCAGCTTCCAGCGGAGCACAGATACGCAGTATTTT CASSFQRSTDTQYF
TRBD2 TRBJ2-7 . TRBV5-6 TGTGCCAGCAGCTCTGCCATAACTAGCGGGTACTCCTACGAGCAGTACTTC CASSSAITSGYSYEQYF
. TRBJ1-2 . TRBV5-4 TGTGCCAGCAGCCCTGGGGGGGTTTACTATGGCTACACCTTC CASSPGGVYYGYTF
. TRBJ1-1 few TRBV11-2 TGTGCCAGCAGCCCGCAAGCCATGAACACTGAAGCTTTCTTT CASSPQAMNTEAFF
. TRBJ2-2 . TRBV6-5 TGTGCCACCAACACCAACACCGGGGAGCTGTTTTTT CATNTNTGELFF
TRBD2 TRBJ2-3 . TRBV7-3 TGTGCCAGCAGCCCAACCCCCCGGGGGGGCACAGATACGCAGTATTTT CASSPTPRGGTDTQYF
TRBD1 TRBJ2-2 once TRBV2 TGTGCCAGCAGTGAACCGGGGACAGGTTTCACCGGGGAGCTGTTTTTT CASSEPGTGFTGELFF
. TRBJ1-6 . TRBV7-9 TGTGCCAGCAGCCCATCTCTACCCCTAGGGGCACCCCTCCACTTT CASSPSLPLGAPLHF
. TRBJ1-3 . TRBV21-1 TGTGCCAGCAGCAAAGGAAGGCCGAGGACAGGGAACTCTGGAAACACCATATATTTT CASSKGRPRTGNSGNTIYF
. TRBJ1-2 few TRBV4-2 TGTGCCAGCAGCCAAGAGGGGCAGGGGAATGGCTACACCTTC CASSQEGQGNGYTF
. TRBJ2-7 . TRBV2 TGTGCCAGCAGGGACCGTAACGGGGTCTACGAGCAGTACTTC CASRDRNGVYEQYF
TRBD2 TRBJ2-1 . TRBV7-9 TGTGCCAGCAGCTTAGGCGGGACTAGCGTCAATGAGCAGTTCTTC CASSLGGTSVNEQFF
. TRBJ2-2 . TRBV14 TGTGCCAGCAGCCAAGTCGTACAGGGCACCGGGGAGCTGTTTTTT CASSQVVQGTGELFF
TRBD1 TRBJ2-7 . TRBV11-3 TGTGCCAGCAGCTTCCTGTTGAGTCTAACAGGGGACGAGCAGTACTTC CASSFLLSLTGDEQYF
TRBD2 TRBJ2-1 few TRBV27 TGTGCCAGCAGTGCCTTCTCACCCGGGGGGAATGAGCAGTTCTTC CASSAFSPGGNEQFF
TRBD2 TRBJ2-1 . TRBV7-2 TGTGCCAGCAGCTTCCAAGCCGGGACTAGCGGGAGAGCTGGTGAGCAGTTCTTC CASSFQAGTSGRAGEQFF
TRBD1 TRBJ1-5 . TRBV6-5 TGTGCCAGCAGTAGGACAGGGACTCAGCCCCAGCATTTT CASSRTGTQPQHF
. TRBJ1-2 . TRBV12-3/TRBV12-4 TGTGCCAGCAGTTATCAGGTCACGAAGGGCTACACCTTC CASSYQVTKGYTF
. TRBJ2-1 . TRBV6-2/TRBV6-3 TGTGCCAGCAGTTTCGCTCAGGGGATAACCTACAATGAGCAGTTCTTC CASSFAQGITYNEQFF
. TRBJ2-2 few TRBV18 TGTGCCAGCGCGACGCGCCGGGGTAACACCGGGGAGCTGTTTTTT CASATRRGNTGELFF
. TRBJ2-4 . TRBV6-1 TGTGCCAGCAGTGAGCGGTTTGCCAAAAACATTCAGTACTTC CASSERFAKNIQYF
. TRBJ2-7 . TRBV27 TGTGCCAGCAGTTTACCGGGTAGAACCTACGAGCAGTACTTC CASSLPGRTYEQYF
. TRBJ1-4 . TRBV7-9 TGTGCCAGCAGCTTACGGGGGTTGAATGAAAAACTGTTTTTT CASSLRGLNEKLFF
. TRBJ2-7 . TRBV27 TGTGCCAGCAGTTTCCTGGGCCTACAGTACGAGCAGTACTTC CASSFLGLQYEQYF
. TRBJ1-2 . TRBV27 TGTGCCAGCAGTGAAAGGCGGGCCAGCGGTGGGGACTATGGCTACACCTTC CASSERRASGGDYGYTF
TRBD1 TRBJ2-7 . TRBV5-1 TGCGCCAGCGGACATGGACAGGGGCGATCCTACGAGCAGTACTTC CASGHGQGRSYEQYF
TRBD1 TRBJ2-7 once TRBV12-3/TRBV12-4 TGTGCCAGCAGCAACAGGGGTGTCGACGAGCAGTACTTC CASSNRGVDEQYF
. TRBJ1-4 . TRBV4-3 TGCGCCAGCAGCCAAGAGGGGGGGCTTGCAACTAATGAAAAACTGTTTTTT CASSQEGGLATNEKLFF
TRBD2 TRBJ2-7 . TRBV4-1 TGCGCCAGCAGCCAAATCTCCGGGGGGACCTACGAGCAGTACTTC CASSQISGGTYEQYF
. TRBJ2-7 . TRBV29-1 TGCAGCGCTTCGAGGGACTACGAGCAGTACTTC CSASRDYEQYF
. TRBJ2-2 . TRBV7-3 TGTGCCAGCAGCTTAAATGCGGCGACGGGGGCCGGGGAGCTGTTTTTT CASSLNAATGAGELFF
TRBD1 TRBJ1-2 few TRBV7-9 TGTGCCAGCAGCGCTACAGGGGGAAGGGAGAACTATGGCTACACCTTC CASSATGGRENYGYTF
TRBD2 TRBJ2-3 . TRBV25-1 TGTGCCAGCAGTGAATGGGTGGCTAGCGGGATCCCAGATACGCAGTATTTT CASSEWVASGIPDTQYF
. TRBJ2-7 . TRBV6-2/TRBV6-3 TGTGCCAGCAGACCTGACAGCATCGAGCAGTACTTC CASRPDSIEQYF
TRBD1 TRBJ1-4 . TRBV18 TGTGCCAGCTCACAGAGACAGGGGGCGCGATCAACTAATGAAAAACTGTTTTTT CASSQRQGARSTNEKLFF
TRBD2 TRBJ2-3 . TRBV9 TGTGCCAGCAGCGTAGCTTCTAGCGGGTACACAGATACGCAGTATTTT CASSVASSGYTDTQYF
TRBD1 TRBJ2-3 . TRBV7-2 TGTGCCAGCAAAATACTAGGGGGCGCGGACACAGATACGCAGTATTTT CASKILGGADTDTQYF
TRBD2 TRBJ2-7 once TRBV27 TGTGCCAGCAGGGCTCTGACTAGCGGCTACGAGCAGTACTTC CASRALTSGYEQYF
. TRBJ2-5 . TRBV9 TGTGCCAGCAGCGTAGGAGGGTCGGTAGAAGAGACCCAGTACTTC CASSVGGSVEETQYF
. TRBJ2-7 . TRBV2 TGTGCCAGCAGTGAACCCGGGAGAGGAAAAACGAGCTCCTACGAGCAGTACTTC CASSEPGRGKTSSYEQYF
TRBD1 TRBJ1-5 . TRBV9 TGTGCCAGCAGCCCCCGACAGGGCGATCAGCCCCAGCATTTT CASSPRQGDQPQHF
. TRBJ2-7 . TRBV3-1/TRBV3-2 TGTGCCAGCAGCCAAGATCTGGGGCAGGGAACAGCCGAGCAGTACTTC CASSQDLGQGTAEQYF
. TRBJ1-5 . TRBV15 TGTGCCACCAGCAGAGATGAGAATAGCAATCAGCCCCAGCATTTT CATSRDENSNQPQHF
. TRBJ2-6 . TRBV7-9 TGTGCCAGCAGCACTCCTGGCTCTGGGGCCAACGTCCTGACTTTC CASSTPGSGANVLTF
. TRBJ1-1 . TRBV13 TGTGCCAGCAGCTCAAACCGGGGATGGACTGAAGCTTTCTTT CASSSNRGWTEAFF
. TRBJ1-4 . TRBV9 TGTGCCAGCAGCGTAGGGGCAGGGTCACAAAAACTGTTTTTT CASSVGAGSQKLFF
. TRBJ1-1 . TRBV15 TGTGCCACCAGCCTAAGGGACACCCCAAGTATAAACACTGAAGCTTTCTTT CATSLRDTPSINTEAFF
. TRBJ2-3 . TRBV24-1 TGTGCCACCAGTGATTCCGGCCGCGGGATAAGCACAGATACGCAGTATTTT CATSDSGRGISTDTQYF
TRBD2 TRBJ2-3 . TRBV7-3 TGTGCCAGCAGCTTAGGGACTAGCGTCGATACGCAGTATTTT CASSLGTSVDTQYF
. TRBJ2-7 . TRBV18 TGTGCCAGCTCACCACCTTCTACGAGGGACGAGCAGTACTTC CASSPPSTRDEQYF
. TRBJ2-2 . TRBV6-4 TGTGCCAGCAGTGATCAACATCGAACCGGGGAGCTGTTTTTT CASSDQHRTGELFF
. TRBJ2-7 . TRBV4-1 TGCGCCAGCAGCCAGACAGGCTACGAGCAGTACTTC CASSQTGYEQYF
TRBD1 TRBJ1-5 . TRBV6-2/TRBV6-3 TGTGCCAGCAGTTACTCCCAACAGGGGGCGGGCAATCAGCCCCAGCATTTT CASSYSQQGAGNQPQHF
TRBD1 TRBJ2-5 few TRBV5-1 TGCGCCAGCAGCCTGGCGGAGGGACAGGGCAGGGAGACCCAGTACTTC CASSLAEGQGRETQYF
. TRBJ2-5 . TRBV5-6 TGTGCCAGCAGCTCTCCCAGGGAAACAGAGACCCAGTACTTC CASSSPRETETQYF